The rows below give T cell receptor beta chains drawn from one sample of a study of CD8+ T cells in alopecia areata. Method: immunoSEQ multiplex PCR; TCRdb's copy keeps in-frame clones and lacks some. Of roughly 180,000 clones listed, 50% to 65% were seen once; the top ten hold 10% to 13%. The sequences come from CD8+ T cells sorted from blood, collected at week 24, from a patient treated with tofacitinib. The source is a human donor with alopecia areata. The CDR3 runs from the conserved cysteine through the conserved F or W.

v_call cdr3_aa
TRBV27 CASSPGVSEETQYF
TRBV30 CAWSGGQGGYGYTF
TRBV27 CASSLSRGRSYEQYF
TRBV14 CASSQDMTAYGYTF
TRBV13 CASSLNQGPIYEQYF
TRBV29-1 CSAPRSTGELFF
TRBV11-1 CASSLMANEQFF
TRBV2 CASRRGQTNTGELFF
TRBV30 CAWSEGQTNEKLFF
TRBV2 CASTDRQETQYF
TRBV7-2 CASSWDRLNEKLFF
TRBV7-9 CASSFGHVGTEAFF
TRBV23-1 CASSQVDRAYNSPLHF
TRBV7-3 CASSPRAGHRPVYEQYF
TRBV29-1 CSVEDQGWGTDTQYF
TRBV11-2 CASSLTQGGGTEAFF
TRBV29-1 CSVPTGTGTYNEQFF
TRBV7-2 CASSPDRLYEQYF
TRBV2 CASSDRLDYNSPLHF
TRBV4-3 CASSQGGFSEGSGANVLTF
TRBV30 CAWSVLELMNTEAFF
TRBV11-2 CASSEGLLAFF
TRBV7-9 CASRGDFYGYTF
TRBV7-2 CASSWGQGYEQYF
TRBV7-7 CASSRTGGDDEQYF
TRBV5-1 CASSTAPKDTITYEQYF
TRBV27 CASSLSWAGGTFYGYTF
TRBV7-2 CASSSRATGELFF
TRBV2 CASSGGQYYGYTF
TRBV6-5 CASSPRDRRLDEQFF
TRBV9 CASRIAGGPENEQFF
TRBV5-1 CASSLTGGQAEQYF
TRBV25-1 CASSGGTVSNQPQHF
TRBV29-1 CSVERPRGGSYEQYF
TRBV9 CASSPRTVPKTQYF
TRBV2 CASWIGGEDNEQFF
TRBV9 CASSPRGLTGDTIYF
TRBV30 CAWSVNGYEQYF
TRBV27 CATHRGDYGYTF
TRBV5-6 CASSYGLDWVF
TRBV15 CATSSPGQGSYEQYF
TRBV25-1 CASSELSLTDEQFF
TRBV29-1 CSVEGEGSHYEQYF
TRBV13 CASSLGVQGSYEQYF
TRBV7-2 CASSPGPPRDSGISYEQYF
TRBV2 CASSDGSDTYEQYF
TRBV29-1 CSVRSSYEQYF
TRBV7-2 CASSPTGRRTGELFF
TRBV4-1 CASSQEITAYEQYF
TRBV5-4 CASSLVIRSGDTGELFF
TRBV5-1 CASSLSIGTNEKLFF
TRBV9 CASSVQGNEQFF